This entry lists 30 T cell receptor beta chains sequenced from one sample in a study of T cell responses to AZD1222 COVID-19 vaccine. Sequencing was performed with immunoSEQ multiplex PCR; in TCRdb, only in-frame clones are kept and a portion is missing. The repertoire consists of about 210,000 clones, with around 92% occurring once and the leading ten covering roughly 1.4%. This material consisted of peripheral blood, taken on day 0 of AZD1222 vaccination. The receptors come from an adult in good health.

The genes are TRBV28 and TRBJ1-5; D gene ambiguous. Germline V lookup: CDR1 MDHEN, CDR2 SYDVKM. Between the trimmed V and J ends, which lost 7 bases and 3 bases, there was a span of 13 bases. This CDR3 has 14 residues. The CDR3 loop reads CASTPGTVNQPQHF. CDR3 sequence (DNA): TGTGCCAGCACCCCGGGTACGGTCAATCAGCCCCAGCATTTT.

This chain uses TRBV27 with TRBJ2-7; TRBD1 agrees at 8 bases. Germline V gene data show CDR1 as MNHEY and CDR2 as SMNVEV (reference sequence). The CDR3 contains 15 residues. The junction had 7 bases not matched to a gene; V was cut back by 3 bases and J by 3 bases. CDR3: CASSLKAGGDYEQYF. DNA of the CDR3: TGTGCCAGCAGTTTGAAGGCAGGGGGCGACTACGAGCAGTACTTC.

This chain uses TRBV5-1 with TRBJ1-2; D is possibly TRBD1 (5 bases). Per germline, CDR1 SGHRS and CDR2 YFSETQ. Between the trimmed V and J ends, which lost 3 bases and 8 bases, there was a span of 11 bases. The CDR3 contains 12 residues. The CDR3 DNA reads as TGCGCCAGCAGCTCCCAGGGATGGGGCTACACCTTC. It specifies CASSSQGWGYTF.

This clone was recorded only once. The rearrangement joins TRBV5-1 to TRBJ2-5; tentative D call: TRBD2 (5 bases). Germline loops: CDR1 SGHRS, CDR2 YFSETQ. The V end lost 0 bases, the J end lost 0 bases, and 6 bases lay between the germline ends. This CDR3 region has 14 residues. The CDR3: CASSLAGNQETQYF. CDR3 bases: TGCGCCAGCAGCTTGGCCGGGAACCAAGAGACCCAGTACTTC.

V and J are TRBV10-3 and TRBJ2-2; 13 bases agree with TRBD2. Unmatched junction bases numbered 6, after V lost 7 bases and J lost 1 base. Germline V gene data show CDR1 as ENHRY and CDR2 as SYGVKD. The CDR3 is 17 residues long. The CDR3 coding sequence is TGTGCCATCAAAGGGACTAGCGGGGTGCGGAACACCGGGGAGCTGTTTTTT. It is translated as CAIKGTSGVRNTGELFF.

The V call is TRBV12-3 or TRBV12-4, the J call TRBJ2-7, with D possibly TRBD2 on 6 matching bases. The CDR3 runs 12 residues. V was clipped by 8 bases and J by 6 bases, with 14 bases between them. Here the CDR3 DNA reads TGTGCCAGCCGTTCCGTGGGGGGCGAGCAGTACTTC. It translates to CASRSVGGEQYF.

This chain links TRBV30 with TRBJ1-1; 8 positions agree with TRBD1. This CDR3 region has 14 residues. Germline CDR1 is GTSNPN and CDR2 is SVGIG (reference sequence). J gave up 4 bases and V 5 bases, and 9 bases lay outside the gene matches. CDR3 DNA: TGTGCCTGGCAAAATCAGGGGGCTGGCACTGAAGCTTTCTTT. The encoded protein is CAWQNQGAGTEAFF.

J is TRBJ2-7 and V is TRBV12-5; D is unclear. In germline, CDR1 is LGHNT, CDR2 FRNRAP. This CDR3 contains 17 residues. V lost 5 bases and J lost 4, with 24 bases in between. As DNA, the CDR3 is TGTGCTAGTGGTATACTCTCACGTTCGGCTCTAAAATACGAGCAGTACTTC. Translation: CASGILSRSALKYEQYF.

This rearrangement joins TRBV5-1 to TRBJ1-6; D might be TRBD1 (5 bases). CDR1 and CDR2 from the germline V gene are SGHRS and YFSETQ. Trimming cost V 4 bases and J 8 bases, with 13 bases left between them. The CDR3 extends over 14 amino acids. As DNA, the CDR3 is TGCGCCAGCAGCCCGACCGGGGGTCATTCACCCCTCCACTTT. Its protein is CASSPTGGHSPLHF.

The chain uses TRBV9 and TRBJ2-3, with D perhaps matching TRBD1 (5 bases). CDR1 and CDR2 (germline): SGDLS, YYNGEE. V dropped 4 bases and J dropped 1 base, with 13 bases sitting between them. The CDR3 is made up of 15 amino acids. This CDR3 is CASSPHRSGTDTQYF. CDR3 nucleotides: TGTGCCAGCAGCCCGCACAGGTCTGGCACAGATACGCAGTATTTT. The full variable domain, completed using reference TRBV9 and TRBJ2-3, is DSGVTQTPKHLITATGQRVTLRCSPRSGDLSVYWYQQSLDQGLQFLIQYYNGEERAKGNILERFSAQQFPDLHSELNLSSLELGDSALYFCASSPHRSGTDTQYFGPGTRLTVL.

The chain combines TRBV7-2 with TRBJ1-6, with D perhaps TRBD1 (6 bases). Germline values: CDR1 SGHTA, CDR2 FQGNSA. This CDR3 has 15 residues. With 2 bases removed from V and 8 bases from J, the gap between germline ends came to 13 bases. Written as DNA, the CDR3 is TGTGCCAGCAGCTTAAGTCAGGGGTCTTATTCACCCCTCCACTTT. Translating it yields CASSLSQGSYSPLHF.

This chain's CDR3 is CASSTTSGDTQYF. DNA of the CDR3: TGTGCCAGCTCAACGACTAGTGGAGATACGCAGTATTTT. The chain carries TRBV18 and TRBJ2-3; weak D call: TRBD2 (6 bases). The CDR3 runs 13 residues. The V end was cut by 5 bases, the J end by 5 bases, with 11 bases between. Germline CDR1 KGHSH, CDR2 LQKENI. The whole variable domain, filled in from reference TRBV18 and TRBJ2-3, reads NAGVMQNPRHLVRRRGQEARLRCSPMKGHSHVYWYRQLPEEGLKFMVYLQKENIIDESGMPKERFSAEFPKEGPSILRIQQVVRGDSAAYFCASSTTSGDTQYFGPGTRLTVL.

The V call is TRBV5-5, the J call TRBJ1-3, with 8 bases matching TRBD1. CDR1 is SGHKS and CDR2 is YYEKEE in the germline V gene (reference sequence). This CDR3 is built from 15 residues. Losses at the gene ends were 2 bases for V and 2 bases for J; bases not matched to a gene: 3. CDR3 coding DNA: TGTGCCAGCAGCTTAGACAGGGGAGCTGGAAACACCATATATTTT. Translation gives CASSLDRGAGNTIYF. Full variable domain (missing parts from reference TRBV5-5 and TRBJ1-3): DAGVTQSPTHLIKTRGQQVTLRCSPISGHKSVSWYQQVLGQGPQFIFQYYEKEERGRGNFPDRFSARQFPNYSSELNVNALLLGDSALYLCASSLDRGAGNTIYFGEGSWLTVV.

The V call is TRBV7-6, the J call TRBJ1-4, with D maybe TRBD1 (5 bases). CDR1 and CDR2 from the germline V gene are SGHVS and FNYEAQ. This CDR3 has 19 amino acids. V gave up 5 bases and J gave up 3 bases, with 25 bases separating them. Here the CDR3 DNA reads TGTGCCAGCAGCCTGGAGGAAGACAGCTACCCCGCAGCTAATGAAAAACTGTTTTTT. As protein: CASSLEEDSYPAANEKLFF.

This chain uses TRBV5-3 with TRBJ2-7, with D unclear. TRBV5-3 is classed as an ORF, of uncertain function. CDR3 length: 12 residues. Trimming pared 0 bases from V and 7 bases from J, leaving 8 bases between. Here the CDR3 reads CARSLGPGEQYF. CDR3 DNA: TGTGCCAGAAGCTTGGGTCCCGGAGAGCAGTACTTC.

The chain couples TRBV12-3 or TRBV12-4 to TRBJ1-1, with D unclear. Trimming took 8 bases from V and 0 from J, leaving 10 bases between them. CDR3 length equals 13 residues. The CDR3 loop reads CASQEGLNTEAFF. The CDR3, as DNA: TGTGCCAGCCAGGAAGGCTTGAACACTGAAGCTTTCTTT.

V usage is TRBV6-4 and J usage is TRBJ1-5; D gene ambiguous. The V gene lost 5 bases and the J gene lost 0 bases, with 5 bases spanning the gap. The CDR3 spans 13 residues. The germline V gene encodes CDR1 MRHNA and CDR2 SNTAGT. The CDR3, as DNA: TGTGCCAGCAGTTTCGATAGCAATCAGCCCCAGCATTTT. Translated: CASSFDSNQPQHF.

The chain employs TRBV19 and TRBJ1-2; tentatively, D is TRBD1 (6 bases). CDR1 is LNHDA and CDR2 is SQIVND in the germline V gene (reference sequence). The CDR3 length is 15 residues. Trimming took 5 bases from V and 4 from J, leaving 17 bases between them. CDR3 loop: CASSFLQGRTYGYTF. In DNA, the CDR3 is TGTGCCAGTAGTTTTCTACAGGGCCGCACCTATGGCTACACCTTC.

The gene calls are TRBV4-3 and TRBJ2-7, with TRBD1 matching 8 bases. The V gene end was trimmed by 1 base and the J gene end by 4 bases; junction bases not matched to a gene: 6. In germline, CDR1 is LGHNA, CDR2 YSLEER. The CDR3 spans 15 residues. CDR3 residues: CASSQGGTGLYEQYF. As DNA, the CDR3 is TGCGCCAGCAGCCAAGGTGGGACAGGTCTGTACGAGCAGTACTTC.

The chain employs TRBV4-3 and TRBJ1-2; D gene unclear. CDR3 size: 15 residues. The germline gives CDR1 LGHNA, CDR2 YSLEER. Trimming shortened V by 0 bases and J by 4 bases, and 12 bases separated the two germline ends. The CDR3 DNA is TGCGCCAGCAGCCAAGAAGTTACGTCATCCTATGGCTACACCTTC. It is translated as CASSQEVTSSYGYTF.

Here the CDR3 DNA reads TGTGCCACCAGTGATCCCGGACAGGAGTATGGCTACACCTTC. It specifies CATSDPGQEYGYTF. This chain uses TRBV24-1 with TRBJ1-2; 7 positions match TRBD1. V gave up 3 bases and J gave up 5 bases; unmatched junction bases: 5. This CDR3 is 14 amino acids long. Per the germline V gene, CDR1 is KGHDR and CDR2 is SFDVKD.

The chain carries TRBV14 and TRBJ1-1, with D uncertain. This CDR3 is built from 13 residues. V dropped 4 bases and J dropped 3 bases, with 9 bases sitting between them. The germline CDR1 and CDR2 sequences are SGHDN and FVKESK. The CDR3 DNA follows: TGTGCCAGCAGCCCGGGGTTCTACACTGAAGCTTTCTTT. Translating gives CASSPGFYTEAFF.

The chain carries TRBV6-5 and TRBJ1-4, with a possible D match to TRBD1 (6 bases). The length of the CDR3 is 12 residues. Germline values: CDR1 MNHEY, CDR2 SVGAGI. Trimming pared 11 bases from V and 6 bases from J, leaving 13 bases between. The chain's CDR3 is CAGGRGDEKLFF. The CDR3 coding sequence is TGTGCCGGGGGGCGTGGAGATGAAAAACTGTTTTTT.

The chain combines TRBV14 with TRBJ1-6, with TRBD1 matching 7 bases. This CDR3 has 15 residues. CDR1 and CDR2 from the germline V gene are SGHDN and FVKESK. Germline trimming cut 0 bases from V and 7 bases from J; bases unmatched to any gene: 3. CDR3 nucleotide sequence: TGTGCCAGCAGCCAAGAGCAGGGGGGAAATTCACCCCTCCACTTT. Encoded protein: CASSQEQGGNSPLHF.

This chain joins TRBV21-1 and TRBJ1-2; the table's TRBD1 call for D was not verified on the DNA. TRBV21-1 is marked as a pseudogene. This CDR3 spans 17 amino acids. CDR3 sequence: CASSKVGPDSRPYGYTF. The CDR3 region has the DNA TGTGCCAGCAGCAAAGTGGGCCCAGACAGCCGCCCTTATGGCTACACCTTC.

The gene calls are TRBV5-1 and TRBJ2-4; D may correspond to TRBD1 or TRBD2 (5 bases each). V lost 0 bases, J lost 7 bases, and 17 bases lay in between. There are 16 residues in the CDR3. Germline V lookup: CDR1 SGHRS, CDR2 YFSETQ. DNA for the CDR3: TGCGCCAGCAGCTTGGGCAGGGAGCTGTTTTCGAACATTCAGTACTTC. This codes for CASSLGRELFSNIQYF. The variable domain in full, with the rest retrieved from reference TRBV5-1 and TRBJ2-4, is KAGVTQTPRYLIKTRGQQVTLSCSPISGHRSVSWYQQTPGQGLQFLFEYFSETQRNKGNFPGRFSGRQFSNSRSEMNVSTLELGDSALYLCASSLGRELFSNIQYFGAGTRLSVL.

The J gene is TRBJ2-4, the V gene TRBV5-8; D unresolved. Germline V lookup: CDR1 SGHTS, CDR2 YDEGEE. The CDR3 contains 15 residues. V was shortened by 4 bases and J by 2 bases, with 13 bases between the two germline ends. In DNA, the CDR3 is TGTGCCAGCAGCCAAGGATCGAACCCCAAAAACATTCAGTACTTC. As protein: CASSQGSNPKNIQYF.

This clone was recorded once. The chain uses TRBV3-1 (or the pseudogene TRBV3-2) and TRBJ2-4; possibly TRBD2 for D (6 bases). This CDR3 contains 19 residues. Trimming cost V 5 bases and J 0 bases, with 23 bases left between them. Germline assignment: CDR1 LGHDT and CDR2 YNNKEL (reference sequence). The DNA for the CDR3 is TGTGCCAGCAGCTTCACGCGGGGTGGTCGACCCCTAGCCAAAAACATTCAGTACTTC. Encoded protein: CASSFTRGGRPLAKNIQYF.

The CDR3 here is CASSIGQGTYEQYF. CDR3 bases: TGTGCCAGTAGTATCGGACAGGGTACGTACGAGCAGTACTTC. The chain recombines TRBV19 with TRBJ2-7, with TRBD1 identical over 8 bases. The V segment lost 3 bases and the J segment 4 bases; nucleotides outside the gene matches: 5. Germline V gives CDR1 LNHDA, CDR2 SQIVND (reference sequence). The CDR3 has 14 amino acids. The full variable domain, its missing parts supplied by reference TRBV19 and TRBJ2-7, is DGGITQSPKYLFRKEGQNVTLSCEQNLNHDAMYWYRQDPGQGLRLIYYSQIVNDFQKGDIAEGYSVSREKKESFPLTVTSAQKNPTAFYLCASSIGQGTYEQYFGPGTRLTVT.

The CDR3 is CASSYRRDRGNTIYF. The CDR3 region has the DNA TGTGCCAGCAGTTACCGCCGGGACAGGGGGAACACCATATATTTT. This chain links TRBV6-5 with TRBJ1-3; 11 bases map to TRBD1. The CDR3 sequence is 15 residues long. The junction had 4 bases not matched to a gene; V was cut back by 2 bases and J by 7 bases. Germline lookup yields CDR1 MNHEY and CDR2 SVGAGI.